Listed below are T cell receptor beta chains from one sample, sequenced in a study of cytomegalovirus exposure and HLA in healthy donors. Assay used: immunoSEQ multiplex PCR; TCRdb lists only in-frame clones, some missing. The data contain approximately 110,000 clones, roughly 77% of them singletons. Sequencing was carried out using PBMCs. These receptor sequences come from a woman aged 25 to 39 in good health and CMV-seronegative. Both conserved end residues are part of each CDR3. D genes are given only for firm matches. Rows may omit the clone size; those that give it use once, few, many or a size class.

TRBV30,few,TRBJ1-3,.,TGTGCCTGGCAGGGCCTTGGAAACACCATATATTTT,CAWQGLGNTIYF
TRBV18,.,TRBJ1-3,.,TGTGCCAGCTCACCAGCACAGCTCGCCAGCCCTGGAAACACCATATATTTT,CASSPAQLASPGNTIYF
TRBV4-1,.,TRBJ1-2,TRBD1,TGCGCCAGCAGCCAAGCAGGACAGGGGGGATATAGAGGCTACACCTTC,CASSQAGQGGYRGYTF
TRBV9,.,TRBJ2-5,TRBD1,TGTGCCAGCAGCGGAGGGGGCCAGGAGACCCAGTACTTC,CASSGGGQETQYF
TRBV19,.,TRBJ1-2,.,TGTGCCAGTAGTCGGGGGGAGAAGTACTATGGCTACACCTTC,CASSRGEKYYGYTF
TRBV7-9,once,TRBJ2-3,.,TGTGCCAGCAGCCTTAGGCTTGACACGGAGGTCCGCACAGATACGCAGTATTTT,CASSLRLDTEVRTDTQYF
TRBV5-4,.,TRBJ1-6,.,TGTGCCAGCAGCTCGACAGGCAATAATTCACCCCTCCACTTT,CASSSTGNNSPLHF
TRBV10-1,.,TRBJ2-1,TRBD1,TGCGCCAGCAGGCCGGGACAGGGAAATGAGCAGTTCTTC,CASRPGQGNEQFF
TRBV19,.,TRBJ2-5,TRBD2,TGTGCCAGTGCCCAACCGGGACTAGCGTTAGGGGAGACCCAGTACTTC,CASAQPGLALGETQYF
TRBV9,once,TRBJ2-1,.,TGTGCCAGCAGCTCCCACTCTGAGCAGTTCTTC,CASSSHSEQFF
TRBV18,.,TRBJ2-3,TRBD2,TGTGCCAGCTCTCCGACTAGCGGGGGCACAGATACGCAGTATTTT,CASSPTSGGTDTQYF
TRBV7-6,.,TRBJ1-3,.,TGTGCCAGCGCGGGGGGAATGGGTGGAAACACCATATATTTT,CASAGGMGGNTIYF
TRBV21-1,.,TRBJ2-7,.,TGTGCCAGCAGCAAGACAGGGTGCGCCTCCTACGAGCAGTACTTC,CASSKTGCASYEQYF
TRBV7-9,.,TRBJ1-6,TRBD1,TGTGCCAGCAGCAAAGGACAGGACTATTATTCACCCCTCCACTTT,CASSKGQDYYSPLHF
TRBV7-9,.,TRBJ2-5,TRBD2,TGTGCCAGCAGCCCCGGGACTAGCGGGGGGCAAGAGACCCAGTACTTC,CASSPGTSGGQETQYF
TRBV28,.,TRBJ2-5,.,TGTGCCAGCACGGATAGCGGCTTGCAAGAGACCCAGTACTTC,CASTDSGLQETQYF
TRBV19,once,TRBJ1-1,.,TGTGCCAGTAACGGACACCGGAGGAACACTGAAGCTTTCTTT,CASNGHRRNTEAFF
TRBV12-5,.,TRBJ2-3,.,TGTGCTAGTGGATCCCAAGATGGCGGGGGCTTCACAGATACGCAGTATTTT,CASGSQDGGGFTDTQYF
TRBV28,few,TRBJ1-1,.,TGTGCCAGCAGTCGTGCGGGAGGTCTACAGGAAGCTTTCTTT,CASSRAGGLQEAFF
TRBV5-1,.,TRBJ2-1,.,TGCGCCAGCAGCTTAACAGCGATTGGGGGCCATGAGCAGTTCTTC,CASSLTAIGGHEQFF
TRBV6-5,.,TRBJ2-7,TRBD1,TGTGCCAGCAGGAGCCCCGGGACAGGGGATGGCGAGCAGTACTTC,CASRSPGTGDGEQYF
TRBV7-8,.,TRBJ1-1,TRBD1,TGTGCCAGCAGCCGGGACAGGGGGCGTGGTACTGAAGCTTTCTTT,CASSRDRGRGTEAFF
TRBV25-1,.,TRBJ2-1,.,TGTGCCAGCAGTCCGCAGGGGGGACCCTACAATGAGCAGTTCTTC,CASSPQGGPYNEQFF
TRBV9,.,TRBJ1-3,.,TGTGCCAGCAGCGTAGGCCCCCAGGGGTCTGGAAACACCATATATTTT,CASSVGPQGSGNTIYF
TRBV10-3,.,TRBJ2-1,TRBD2,TGTGCCATCAGCCCACTAGCGGGAGGTGCCGGTGAGCAGTTCTTC,CAISPLAGGAGEQFF
TRBV7-3,.,TRBJ2-7,.,TGTGCCAGCAGCGCCTCAGGGGCCCCCTACGAGCAGTACTTC,CASSASGAPYEQYF
TRBV5-1,few,TRBJ1-3,.,TGCGCCAGCAGCTCACAGGACTCTGGAAACACCATATATTTT,CASSSQDSGNTIYF
TRBV6-5,.,TRBJ2-3,.,TGTGCCAGCAGTCGGGCAGATACGCAGTATTTT,CASSRADTQYF
TRBV6-1,once,TRBJ2-7,.,TGTGCCAGCAGTGAGGCTTCCTCACATCTCTACGAGCAGTACTTC,CASSEASSHLYEQYF
TRBV27,.,TRBJ2-7,TRBD1,TGTGCCAGCAGTACCCGACAGGGGTTTGGCCCCTACGGGCAGTACTTC,CASSTRQGFGPYGQYF
TRBV21-1,.,TRBJ2-3,.,TGTGCCAGCAGCAAAGGGACGGCGGGAGCGGCAGATACGCAGTATTTT,CASSKGTAGAADTQYF
TRBV9,.,TRBJ1-2,.,TGTGCCAGCAGCGTTATAGCTAACTATGGCTACACCTTC,CASSVIANYGYTF